This TCR beta chain was identified in a study of long-term antiretroviral therapy in people with HIV. Study background: It was about a decade after the earliest samples that the 2015 immediate-ART recommendation appeared.

At survey level, the immunoSEQ assay was run in its v3.0 version. Profiled with immunoSEQ multiplex PCR; TCRdb holds only in-frame clones, not every one. Among 30,000 to 40,000 clones listed, 70% to 90% were seen once. Trimming took off 2 bases at V and 3 bases at J, with 8 bases between the two ends. This CDR3 is built from 14 residues. Germline CDR1 MDHEN, CDR2 SYDVKM. Study outcomes and limitations: Possibly under older ART regimens, blood was drawn between about 2004 and 2017. The clones with expansion before ART were dominant in the repertoire at all time points. ART adherence, viral resistance and therapy changes went unrecorded.

As for this clone: Its cognate antigen is unknown.

This rearrangement joins TRBV28 to TRBJ2-1; no firm D call. The sequencing used unsorted PBMCs, collected 1.1 years after starting antiretroviral therapy. The sequence came from a man between 18 and 29 years old with HIV. Here the CDR3 DNA reads TGTGCCAGCAGTTTAGCCAGCCTCTACAATGAGCAGTTCTTC. It encodes CASSLASLYNEQFF.